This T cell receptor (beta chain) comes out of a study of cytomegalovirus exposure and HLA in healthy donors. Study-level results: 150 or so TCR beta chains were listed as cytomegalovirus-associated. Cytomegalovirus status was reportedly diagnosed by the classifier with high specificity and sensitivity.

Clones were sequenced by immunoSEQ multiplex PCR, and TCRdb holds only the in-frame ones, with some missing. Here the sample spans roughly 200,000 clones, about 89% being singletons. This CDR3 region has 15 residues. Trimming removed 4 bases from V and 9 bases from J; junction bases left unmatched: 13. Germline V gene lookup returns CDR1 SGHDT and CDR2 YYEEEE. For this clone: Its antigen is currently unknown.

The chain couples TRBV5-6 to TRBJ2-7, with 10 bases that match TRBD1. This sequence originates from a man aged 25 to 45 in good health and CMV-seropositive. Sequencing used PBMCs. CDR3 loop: CASSPLRTGGTGQYF. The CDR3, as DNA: TGTGCCAGCAGCCCACTACGGACAGGGGGGACCGGGCAGTACTTC.